Listed below are T cell receptor beta chains from one sample, sequenced in a study of T cell changes during pregnancy in multiple sclerosis. Data came from immunoSEQ multiplex PCR; TCRdb stores just in-frame clones and leaves some out. The sample carries some 64,000 clones, just over 90% recorded once. Sequenced here: peripheral blood, sampled after pregnancy. These receptors all stem from a female donor with multiple sclerosis, enrolled in a pregnancy study. Both conserved end residues are part of each CDR3. A D gene is named only where the DNA matches it firmly. Where a row states a size, it is once, few, many or the class of an expanded clone; other rows omit it.

CDR3	DNA	size	V	J	D
CASSSRSPRGTRAYEQYF	TGCGCCAGCAGCTCTAGGTCCCCCCGCGGGACTCGCGCCTACGAGCAGTACTTC	.	TRBV5-1	TRBJ2-7	.
CAGKRQTDTEAFF	TGTGCCGGGAAAAGACAGACGGACACTGAAGCTTTCTTT	few	TRBV2	TRBJ1-1	.
CASSPPGQGYEQYF	TGTGCCAGCTCACCACCGGGACAGGGCTACGAGCAGTACTTC	.	TRBV18	TRBJ2-7	TRBD1
CASSQDSGGDTQYF	TGCGCCAGCAGCCAAGATAGCGGGGGGGATACGCAGTATTTT	.	TRBV4-3	TRBJ2-3	TRBD2
CASSEGGRRQGGNTIYF	TGTGCCAGCAGTGAAGGTGGGCGGCGGCAGGGCGGAAACACCATATATTTT	.	TRBV25-1	TRBJ1-3	.
CASSEGTGSSQYF	TGCGCCAGCAGTGAGGGAACAGGGAGTTCTCAGTACTTC	once	TRBV10-1	TRBJ2-5	.
CASSLGRNSGANVLTF	TGTGCCAGCAGCTTAGGGAGGAACTCTGGGGCCAACGTCCTGACTTTC	.	TRBV11-2	TRBJ2-6	.
CASSLRGYGYTF	TGTGCCAGCAGTTTAAGGGGCTATGGCTACACCTTC	.	TRBV27	TRBJ1-2	.
CASSDHTSGTGELFF	TGTGCCAGCAGTGATCATACTAGCGGCACCGGGGAGCTGTTTTTT	.	TRBV25-1	TRBJ2-2	TRBD2
CACHSGPSSYNEQFF	TGTGCCTGCCATAGCGGGCCTAGCTCCTACAATGAGCAGTTCTTC	.	TRBV30	TRBJ2-1	TRBD2
CASSIQGEKGFTEAFF	TGTGCCAGCAGCATTCAGGGGGAGAAAGGGTTCACTGAAGCTTTCTTT	.	TRBV21-1	TRBJ1-1	.
CASSYADSSYEQYF	TGTGCCAGCAGTTACGCGGACAGCTCCTACGAGCAGTACTTC	.	TRBV6-5	TRBJ2-7	.
CASSLAGLGDYGYTF	TGTGCCAGCAGCTTAGCGGGCCTAGGGGACTATGGCTACACCTTC	.	TRBV7-2	TRBJ1-2	.
CASSAGTNYNEQFF	TGTGCCAGCAGCGCCGGGACTAACTACAATGAGCAGTTCTTC	.	TRBV27	TRBJ2-1	TRBD2
CASSLGAQGGAGELFF	TGTGCCAGCAGTTTAGGAGCCCAGGGGGGCGCCGGGGAGCTGTTTTTT	.	TRBV27	TRBJ2-2	.
CASSLLGGNGYTF	TGTGCCAGCAGTTTATTAGGAGGGAATGGCTACACCTTC	.	TRBV27	TRBJ1-2	.
CASSEAQDSGNTIYF	TGTGCCAGCAGTGAAGCGCAGGACTCAGGAAACACCATATATTTT	.	TRBV6-1	TRBJ1-3	.
CASSLAEDPYEQYF	TGTGCCAGCAGCTTAGCGGAGGACCCCTACGAGCAGTACTTC	.	TRBV13	TRBJ2-7	.
CASSITGDYEQYF	TGTGCCAGTAGTATTACCGGAGACTACGAGCAGTACTTC	.	TRBV19	TRBJ2-7	.
CASSSRVEAFF	TGTGCCAGCAGCTCGAGGGTTGAAGCTTTCTTT	.	TRBV11-3	TRBJ1-1	.
CASSFSVAGVEQFF	TGTGCCAGCAGTTTTTCGGTAGCGGGAGTTGAGCAGTTCTTC	.	TRBV28	TRBJ2-1	TRBD2
CAITEGGRGVAEQFF	TGTGCCATCACCGAGGGAGGGAGGGGGGTCGCTGAGCAGTTCTTC	once	TRBV10-3	TRBJ2-1	.
CSALFPDTQYF	TGCAGTGCCCTTTTCCCAGATACGCAGTATTTT	.	TRBV20-1	TRBJ2-3	.
CASSLDRGNTEAFF	TGTGCCAGCTCACTGGACAGGGGGAACACTGAAGCTTTCTTT	few	TRBV18	TRBJ1-1	TRBD1
CASSPPGSGRTYEQYF	TGTGCCAGCTCACCACCGGGTAGCGGGAGGACCTACGAGCAGTACTTC	.	TRBV18	TRBJ2-7	TRBD2
CAWTIGIWDTQYF	TGTGCCTGGACAATCGGGATTTGGGATACGCAGTATTTT	.	TRBV30	TRBJ2-3	.